Shown below are 14 T cell receptor beta chains from a single sample sequenced in a study of somatic mutations in cytotoxic T cells in rheumatoid arthritis. Profiling relied on immunoSEQ multiplex PCR, and the TCRdb table lists in-frame clones only, not all of them. Of under 20,000 clones in the sample, roughly nine tenths were seen once. The sample consisted of CD8+ T cells sorted from blood. The source is a man aged 35 to 55 in good health.

The V gene is TRBV15, the J gene TRBJ2-7; TRBD1 aligns across 8 bases. Germline V gene lookup returns CDR1 LNHNV and CDR2 YYDKDF (reference sequence). The junction had 0 bases not matched to a gene; V was cut back by 1 base and J by 1 base. The CDR3 is 14 amino acids. The CDR3 bases are TGTGCCACCAGCAGAGGACAGGGGTCCTACGAGCAGTACTTC. It codes for CATSRGQGSYEQYF.

This clone showed up just a few times. This chain connects TRBV7-9 to TRBJ1-1; 7 nucleotides line up with TRBD1. Per the germline V gene, CDR1 is SEHNR and CDR2 is FQNEAQ (reference sequence). The CDR3 totals 12 residues. Trimming cost V 5 bases and J 7 bases; bases outside gene matches: 4. The CDR3 nucleotides read TGTGCCAGCAGCACCGGGACAGTTGAAGCTTTCTTT. Protein: CASSTGTVEAFF.

V is TRBV27 and J is TRBJ2-1; 13 bases are shared with TRBD2. The CDR3 spans 16 residues. J gave up 8 bases and V 7 bases, and 11 bases lay outside the gene matches. Germline-derived CDR1 and CDR2 are MNHEY and SMNVEV (reference sequence). The CDR3 spells CASTTPRTSGSDEQFF. Here the CDR3 DNA reads TGTGCCAGCACCACCCCGCGGACTAGCGGGAGCGATGAGCAGTTCTTC.

This sequence joins TRBV4-3 and TRBJ1-3; D is possibly TRBD1 (5 bases). The V end lost 0 bases, the J end lost 4 bases, and 16 bases lay between the germline ends. The germline V gene encodes CDR1 LGHNA and CDR2 YSLEER. The CDR3 has 17 residues. CDR3 DNA sequence: TGCGCCAGCAGCCAAGATTCCAGGGAGGTTAGGGGAAACACCATATATTTT. This translates into CASSQDSREVRGNTIYF.

For the CDR3, the DNA is TGCGCCAGCAGCCAAGGGGTGGCCCCGGGCGCCGAGCAGTACTTC. Encoded protein: CASSQGVAPGAEQYF. The chain joins TRBV4-3 to TRBJ2-7; no firm D call. Germline assignment: CDR1 LGHNA and CDR2 YSLEER. V lost 1 base and J lost 6, with 16 bases in between. This CDR3 has 15 residues.

The chain is built from TRBV6-4 and TRBJ1-5; D gene uncertain. Trimming removed 6 bases at V and 0 bases at J, with 9 bases between. The CDR3 extends over 14 amino acids. Germline V gene data show CDR1 as MRHNA and CDR2 as SNTAGT. The CDR3 loop reads CASSPVYSNQPQHF. DNA of the CDR3: TGTGCCAGCAGCCCAGTCTATAGCAATCAGCCCCAGCATTTT.

This chain links TRBV28 with TRBJ2-7, with D uncertain. The CDR3 spans 17 residues. Germline V gene data show CDR1 as MDHEN and CDR2 as SYDVKM. Trimming took off 2 bases at V and 5 bases at J, with 22 bases between the two ends. The CDR3 protein is CASSLSPRREGLDEQYF. The CDR3, as DNA: TGTGCCAGCAGTTTAAGTCCCAGGAGAGAAGGGTTAGACGAGCAGTACTTC.

This chain connects TRBV6-1 to TRBJ2-1; D unclear. The CDR3 is made up of 15 amino acids. Germline-derived CDR1 and CDR2 are MNHNS and SASEGT. Trimming removed 2 bases at V and 0 bases at J, with 8 bases between. The CDR3 reads CASSEWVLSYNEQFF. The CDR3 DNA is TGTGCCAGCAGTGAATGGGTGCTCTCCTACAATGAGCAGTTCTTC.

The chain recombines TRBV29-1 with TRBJ1-4; D might be TRBD1 (5 bases). The V and J ends lost 0 bases and 3 bases respectively, with 11 bases between them. This CDR3 comprises 15 residues. Germline CDR1 reads SQVTM; CDR2 reads ANQGSEA. CDR3 DNA: TGCAGCGTTGAAGAGGGGCCGCCGGCTAATGAAAAACTGTTTTTT. This encodes CSVEEGPPANEKLFF.

This sequence joins TRBV5-1 and TRBJ1-1, with D possibly matching TRBD1 (6 bases). The CDR3 runs 14 residues. Germline CDR1 is SGHRS and CDR2 is YFSETQ. Deletions cut 1 base from V and 6 bases from J, with 13 bases between. CDR3 region: CASSLYRDAAEAFF. As DNA, the CDR3 is TGCGCCAGCAGCTTGTACAGGGATGCGGCTGAAGCTTTCTTT.

This chain joins TRBV28 and TRBJ2-1; D could derive from TRBD1 or TRBD2 (5 bases each). V was clipped by 7 bases and J by 5 bases, with 15 bases between them. Germline V gene sequence: CDR1 MDHEN, CDR2 SYDVKM. CDR3 length equals 14 residues. The CDR3 DNA is TGTGCCAGCACCCCTGAGGGGCGGAACAATGAGCAGTTCTTC. Translating it yields CASTPEGRNNEQFF.

The chain has TRBV27 and TRBJ2-3; D gene uncertain. There are 11 residues in the CDR3. V lost 9 bases, J lost 4 bases, and 8 bases lay in between. Germline V CDR1 and CDR2: MNHEY, SMNVEV (reference sequence). CDR3 in DNA: TGTGCCAGTTGGCGCGCAGATACGCAGTATTTT. Amino acid sequence: CASWRADTQYF.

The CDR3 sequence is CASTSVASFYNEQFF. The CDR3 nucleotides read TGTGCCAGCACTTCCGTCGCGTCCTTTTACAATGAGCAGTTCTTC. The rearrangement uses TRBV6-5 and TRBJ2-1, with D uncertain. The length of the CDR3 is 15 residues. The V gene's germline CDR1 is MNHEY and CDR2 SVGAGI. V dropped 7 bases and J dropped 4 bases, with 17 bases sitting between them.

The chain joins TRBV28 to TRBJ2-7; TRBD2 matches 14 bases. V lost 6 bases to trimming and J lost 2 bases; unmatched junction nucleotides: 3. The CDR3 spans 15 residues. CDR1 is MDHEN and CDR2 is SYDVKM in the germline V gene. As DNA, the CDR3 is TGTGCCAGCAGGCGACTAGCGGGAGGGACCTACGAGCAGTACTTC. This gives the protein CASRRLAGGTYEQYF.